The TCR beta chain under discussion was sequenced for a study of blood T cell repertoires in COVID-19. Study background: Samples came from the United States, Italy and Spain, spanning acute and convalescent COVID-19. In each case, the material was cDNA or gDNA derived from T cells, B-cell-depleted T cells, or PBMCs.

Methods used by the authors: Nucleated cell counts were estimated from reference gene primer amplification. Measured with immunoSEQ multiplex PCR; TCRdb has only the in-frame clones, and not every one. That table furnishes V, J and clone size, whereas the DNA furnished D and trimming. Counted here are around 37,000 clones, around 90% occurring once; the ten biggest clones make up approximately 1.9%. The CDR3 runs 13 residues. Trimming took off 1 base at V and 3 bases at J, with 6 bases between the two ends. Germline V gene lookup returns CDR1 SGHTA and CDR2 FQGNSA. The rearrangement links TRBV7-2 to TRBJ1-1; D gene ambiguous. The TCR sequence derives from a man aged 50-60 years with active or convalescent COVID-19. The sequenced sample consisted of peripheral blood. The CDR3 bases are TGTGCCAGCAGCTTAGTGTCAGACACTGAAGCTTTCTTT. This sequence encodes CASSLVSDTEAFF.